These 26 T cell receptor beta chains originate from one sample sequenced in a study of PD-1 blockade in classical Hodgkin lymphoma. Sequencing was performed with immunoSEQ multiplex PCR; in TCRdb, only in-frame clones are kept and a portion is missing. The repertoire holds roughly 70,000 clones, with 60% to 80% as singletons. All patients relapsed after autologous stem cell transplantation, and brentuximab vedotin exposure varied. This specimen was peripheral blood mononuclear cells (PBMCs), taken before the second cycle of nivolumab. The receptor source for this set is a human donor with classical Hodgkin lymphoma.

Of note for this clone: This CDR3 is also generated by other DNA sequences in the sample. The gene calls are TRBV5-1 and TRBJ1-2; D gene uncertain. The CDR3 is 14 residues long. Per germline, CDR1 SGHRS and CDR2 YFSETQ. The V end lost 0 bases, the J end lost 0 bases, and 6 bases lay between the germline ends. The CDR3 DNA is TGCGCCAGCAGCTTGGACAGTGCTAACTATGGCTACACCTTC. This encodes CASSLDSANYGYTF.

This clone was seen just once. The J gene is TRBJ2-3, the V gene TRBV5-8; D is ambiguous. Looked up from germline, CDR1 is SGHTS and CDR2 is YDEGEE. The length of the CDR3 is 13 residues. V gave up 4 bases and J gave up 4 bases, with 10 bases separating them. The CDR3 here is CASSLHGADTQYF. For the CDR3, the DNA is TGTGCCAGCAGCCTCCATGGGGCAGATACGCAGTATTTT.

The V call is TRBV2, the J call TRBJ1-4, with a tentative D call TRBD1 (5 bases). The length of the CDR3 is 14 residues. V lost 7 bases to trimming and J lost 4 bases, with 13 bases between them. Germline CDR1 SNHLY, CDR2 FYNNEI. The CDR3 here is CASNIRGRNEKLFF. For the CDR3, the DNA is TGTGCCAGCAACATCCGGGGCCGTAATGAAAAACTGTTTTTT.

V and J are TRBV27 and TRBJ2-3, with TRBD2 identical over 9 bases. After removal of 6 bases from V and 6 bases from J, the junction contained 4 bases not matched to a gene. Germline V lookup: CDR1 MNHEY, CDR2 SMNVEV (reference sequence). The CDR3 is made up of 13 amino acids. CDR3 bases: TGTGCCAGCAGACCTAGCGGGGAGGATACGCAGTATTTT. Amino acids: CASRPSGEDTQYF.

This clone was found a few times. This sequence joins TRBV11-3 and TRBJ2-7; D might be TRBD1 (5 bases). Germline V gene sequence: CDR1 SGHNT, CDR2 YENEEA. The ends were cut back, 1 base at V and 0 bases at J, with 7 bases in the middle. The CDR3 spans 14 residues. CDR3 DNA: TGTGCCAGCAGCTTAGGAACAGGCTCCTACGAGCAGTACTTC. Its translation is CASSLGTGSYEQYF.

In DNA form, the CDR3 reads TGTGCCAGCAGTTGGACTGTGGGCTACGAGCAGTACTTC. Translation gives CASSWTVGYEQYF. J is TRBJ2-7 and V is TRBV2, with D tentatively TRBD2 (5 bases). CDR1 and CDR2 (germline): SNHLY, FYNNEI. The CDR3 contains 13 residues. V dropped 5 bases and J dropped 3 bases, with 11 bases sitting between them.

The gene calls are TRBV29-1 and TRBJ1-2; D is undetermined. The CDR3 is 13 amino acids. Germline V gene lookup returns CDR1 SQVTM and CDR2 ANQGSEA. V lost 4 bases and J 3 bases, leaving 12 bases between the germline ends. The CDR3: CSVVALGDYGYTF. The CDR3 DNA reads TGCAGCGTTGTCGCCTTGGGCGACTATGGCTACACCTTC. Drawing the rest from reference TRBV29-1 and TRBJ1-2, the complete variable domain is SAVISQKPSRDICQRGTSLTIQCQVDSQVTMMFWYRQQPGQSLTLIATANQGSEATYESGFVIDKFPISRPNLTFSTLTVSNMSPEDSSIYLCSVVALGDYGYTFGSGTRLTVV.

The rearrangement uses TRBV28 and TRBJ2-3; tentative D call: TRBD2 (6 bases). Trimming took off 3 bases at V and 3 bases at J, with 7 bases between the two ends. The CDR3 totals 13 residues. Germline values: CDR1 MDHEN, CDR2 SYDVKM. The DNA for the CDR3 is TGTGCCAGCAGTTTCGGAGGGACAGATACGCAGTATTTT. Translation gives CASSFGGTDTQYF.

Judged by abundance, this clone is medium-sized. V gene TRBV14 combines with J gene TRBJ2-7; D perhaps matches TRBD2 (5 bases). V lost 4 bases and J 4 bases, leaving 11 bases between the germline ends. There are 13 residues in the CDR3. CDR1 is SGHDN and CDR2 is FVKESK in the germline V gene. The CDR3 spells CASSPTWTYEQYF. CDR3 nucleotides: TGTGCCAGCAGCCCCACATGGACTTACGAGCAGTACTTC.

The chain links TRBV27 to TRBJ2-2; the match to TRBD2 covers 10 bases. V lost 7 bases and J lost 6; bases outside the gene matches: 8. The CDR3 covers 15 residues. Germline V gene sequence: CDR1 MNHEY, CDR2 SMNVEV (reference sequence). This CDR3 is CASKMSGGAPGELFF. The CDR3 DNA reads as TGTGCCAGCAAAATGAGCGGGGGGGCACCCGGGGAGCTGTTTTTT.

The chain recombines TRBV12-5 with TRBJ2-5, with D unclear. Trimming left V 1 base short and J 5 bases short, with 8 bases between. There are 13 residues in the CDR3. The germline CDR1 and CDR2 sequences are LGHNT and FRNRAP. The CDR3 DNA sequence: TGTGCTAGTGGTTTGGGGGCGCGGGAGACCCAGTACTTC. It encodes CASGLGARETQYF.

This chain uses TRBV5-4 with TRBJ1-1, with D unresolved. V was cut by 2 bases and J by 1 base, with 3 bases left in between. Germline V gene sequence: CDR1 SGHNT, CDR2 YYREEE (reference sequence). This CDR3 has 12 amino acids. CDR3 nucleotides: TGTGCCAGCAGCTTTGGGAACACTGAAGCTTTCTTT. Translating gives CASSFGNTEAFF.

The chain recombines TRBV23-1 with TRBJ1-3; no firm D call. Being an ORF, TRBV23-1 has a function that is uncertain. The CDR3 is made up of 14 amino acids. V lost 0 bases, J lost 5 bases, and 8 bases lay in between. For the CDR3, the DNA is TGCGCCAGCAGTCAATCGACCTGGCGAAACACCATATATTTT. Its protein product is CASSQSTWRNTIYF.

The chain employs TRBV4-1 and TRBJ2-7; 8 bases align to TRBD2. CDR1 is MGHRA, CDR2 YSYEKL, per germline. This CDR3 has 17 residues. V shed 2 bases and J 4 bases; nucleotides not matched to a gene: 13. The CDR3: CASSQSPLAEAFYEQYF. CDR3 DNA: TGCGCCAGCAGCCAAAGCCCACTAGCGGAGGCGTTTTACGAGCAGTACTTC.

This clone was detected once. The chain joins TRBV6-1 to TRBJ1-1; tentatively, D is TRBD1 (5 bases). The CDR3 contains 10 residues. Germline V CDR1 and CDR2: MNHNS, SASEGT. The V end lost 8 bases, the J end lost 7 bases, and 8 bases lay between the germline ends. As DNA, the CDR3 is TGTGCCAGCTGGGGGGGTGAAGCTTTCTTT. Encoded protein: CASWGGEAFF.

This chain links TRBV2 with TRBJ1-1; possible D gene TRBD1, 6 bases. The CDR3 has 15 residues. Per the germline V gene, CDR1 is SNHLY and CDR2 is FYNNEI. V was pared by 5 bases and J by 11 bases, with 24 bases between. CDR3 DNA sequence: TGTGCCAGCAGTCCCTCGCATGGTATCGGGGGCCGCGCTTTCTTT. Translated, it gives CASSPSHGIGGRAFF.

This clone was seen a single time. This chain links TRBV19 with TRBJ1-2, with TRBD1 as a possible D gene (5 bases). The CDR3 is 12 residues long. Germline V gene data show CDR1 as LNHDA and CDR2 as SQIVND (reference sequence). The V gene lost 4 bases and the J gene lost 4 bases, with 7 bases spanning the gap. CDR3 sequence: CASSNGGYGYTF. CDR3 DNA: TGTGCCAGTAGTAACGGGGGCTATGGCTACACCTTC.

CDR3 DNA: TGTGCCAGCAGTGACCTAGCGGGGTCCTACGAGCAGTACTTC. Protein: CASSDLAGSYEQYF. This rearrangement joins TRBV2 to TRBJ2-7; 9 bases line up with TRBD2. Germline V gene sequence: CDR1 SNHLY, CDR2 FYNNEI. After removal of 3 bases from V and 1 base from J, the junction contained 1 base not matched to a gene. The CDR3 contains 14 residues.

Note on this clone: At one end, the junction sequence differs from germline, possibly due to a read error. V usage is TRBV28 and J usage is TRBJ2-1; 11 bases line up with TRBD2. This CDR3 spans 14 amino acids. In germline, CDR1 is MDHEN, CDR2 SYDVKM. The CDR3 DNA reads as TGCTTGGTGGTAGCGGGAGGGGGCTACAATGAGCAGTTCTTC. Encoded protein: CLVVAGGGYNEQFF.

This clone was recorded a few times. The chain joins TRBV27 to TRBJ2-1; 8 bases line up with TRBD2. Germline CDR1 is MNHEY and CDR2 is SMNVEV (reference sequence). Germline trimming cut 3 bases from V and 6 bases from J; bases unmatched to any gene: 10. The CDR3 loop spans 16 amino acids. CDR3 in amino acids: CASSFLAGGTGNEQFF. The CDR3 bases are TGTGCCAGCAGTTTTTTGGCGGGAGGTACGGGCAATGAGCAGTTCTTC.

This clone was seen more than once but under ten times. The chain couples TRBV30 to TRBJ1-1; no definite D call. The CDR3 extends over 14 amino acids. V was clipped by 0 bases and J by 3 bases, with 11 bases between them. The germline gives CDR1 GTSNPN, CDR2 SVGIG (reference sequence). CDR3 sequence: CAWSVIGGDTEAFF. The CDR3 DNA reads as TGTGCCTGGAGTGTTATAGGCGGAGACACTGAAGCTTTCTTT.

This clone was counted only a few times. The V gene is TRBV6-5, the J gene TRBJ2-5; D possibly uses TRBD1 or TRBD2 (5 bases each). CDR3 size: 15 residues. Trimming cost V 5 bases and J 5 bases, with 18 bases left between them. Germline values: CDR1 MNHEY, CDR2 SVGAGI. CDR3 residues: CASSPSGTPGETQYF. The CDR3 DNA follows: TGTGCCAGCAGTCCCTCGGGGACCCCTGGGGAGACCCAGTACTTC.

With respect to this clone: Other DNA sequences in the same sample also yield this CDR3. The chain is built from TRBV7-6 and TRBJ2-5; D is uncertain. The V and J ends lost 1 base and 5 bases respectively, with 17 bases between them. CDR3 length equals 16 residues. Per germline, CDR1 SGHVS and CDR2 FNYEAQ. CDR3 amino acids: CASSLGRLRGGETQYF. In DNA form, the CDR3 reads TGTGCCAGCAGCTTAGGTCGGCTCCGTGGTGGCGAGACCCAGTACTTC.

The table lists this clone with a few counts. V and J are TRBV4-1 and TRBJ1-2; tentatively, D is TRBD1 (5 bases). The CDR3 totals 15 residues. The V end lost 7 bases, the J end lost 4 bases, and 19 bases lay between the germline ends. Germline CDR1 reads MGHRA; CDR2 reads YSYEKL. Here the CDR3 DNA reads TGCGCCAGCAACATCGAAACCGGGACCCCCTATGGCTACACCTTC. Amino acid sequence: CASNIETGTPYGYTF.

The V and J genes are TRBV9 and TRBJ2-1; 9 bases match TRBD2. The germline CDR1 and CDR2 sequences are SGDLS and YYNGEE. J was trimmed by 6 bases and V by 5 bases; bases with no gene match: 6. The CDR3 has 14 amino acids. CDR3: CASSRREGPNEQFF. Here the CDR3 DNA reads TGTGCCAGCAGTAGGCGGGAGGGCCCCAATGAGCAGTTCTTC.

This chain joins TRBV28 and TRBJ1-5, with unresolved D. Germline CDR1 reads MDHEN; CDR2 reads SYDVKM. V shed 7 bases and J shed 4 bases, with 11 bases lying between them. This CDR3 contains 13 residues. This CDR3 is CASIPQLNQPQHF. DNA for the CDR3: TGTGCCAGCATTCCACAGTTAAATCAGCCCCAGCATTTT.